One T cell receptor (beta chain) is described in this entry. What it recognizes is unknown. The sample comes from a study of vaccination effects on CD4 cells after COVID-19. Study-level information: Before sequencing took place, the ViraFEST assay used viral peptide pools to expand antigen-specific CD4+ T cells. Subjects were given two BNT162b2 or mRNA-1273 vaccine doses. Study observations and caveats: Late post-vaccination, clones induced by infection and those induced by vaccine underwent marked clonal contraction.

Method: immunoSEQ multiplex PCR; TCRdb's copy keeps in-frame clones and lacks some. The table includes some 31,000 clones, 70% detected once. The V gene's germline CDR1 is SGHVS and CDR2 FNYEAQ. Trimming took 4 bases from V and 7 from J, leaving 22 bases between them. This CDR3 is built from 16 residues. Following 10 days of culture, CD4+ T cells were isolated. Nobody among the vaccine recipients had prior SARS-CoV-2 infection (nucleocapsid antibodies were negative). The source material was CD4+ T cells from PBMCs cultured without peptide, sampled before COVID-19 vaccination. This chain joins TRBV7-6 and TRBJ2-5; no clear D. This receptor was identified in a human donor who received a COVID-19 vaccine. The CDR3 sequence: CASSSPRRSYLGTQYF. The CDR3 DNA reads TGTGCCAGCAGCTCTCCCCGACGTAGTTATCTCGGGACCCAGTACTTC.